This T cell receptor beta chain was recovered during a study of Graves' ophthalmopathy and Graves' hyperthyroidism. Study at large: The stable label applied to hyperthyroidism with no ophthalmopathy within 18 months of follow-up. Overall study findings and caveats: Researchers report that a 13-signature model separated ophthalmopathy from stable hyperthyroidism, posting about 88% sensitivity and more than 70% specificity. Clonotypes were expanded in thyroid at above 0.001 frequency, and most also appeared in blood.

There are many counts of this clonotype. Its antigen is as yet unknown. Trimming left V 8 bases short and J 5 bases short, with 15 bases between. The length of the CDR3 is 13 residues. Germline CDR1 reads MGHDK; CDR2 reads SYGVNS. RNA transcripts were the template, and TCR beta CDR3 regions were amplified from them. Second-round multiplex PCR came after a first-round RT-PCR that employed HTBI primers. Via MiXCR, TCRdb re-called the multiplex PCR reads, giving one row per CDR3 protein. The sample records about 600,000 distinct CDR3 sequences, about 40% being singletons. This chain joins TRBV25-1 and TRBJ2-5; D remains ambiguous. The clonotype originates from an adult man with Graves' hyperthyroidism. Sequencing input: peripheral blood or thyroid tissue (not recorded which). The DNA for the CDR3 is TGTGCCAGCTCGGAGCGCGATTTCGAGACCCAGTACTTC. Its protein is CASSERDFETQYF.